This TCR beta chain was sequenced in a study of CD8+CD57+ T cells in acquired aplastic anemia. Looking at the study overall: Yields of DNA that came from sorted CD4+ and CD8+ cells averaged roughly 3.3 ug. Among healthy donors, CD4+ cells averaged about 10 million reads. Overall study results and limits: Patients shared some 30 CD8+ CDR3 sequences with controls.

A word on this clonotype: The target antigen is unknown.

It was genomic DNA that served as the template for profiling TCR beta VDJ and CDR3. TCRdb used MiXCR to reprocess the reads, holding one entry per CDR3 protein. This sample has about 180,000 distinct CDR3 sequences, with less than 55% found just once. This sequence was found in a human donor in good health. The sequenced sample consisted of sorted CD4+, CD8+, or CD8+CD57+ T cells (not recorded which) from PBMCs.

The CDR3 DNA reads as TGCAGTCCGAACCCGACAGTGTCCAATGAGCAGTTCTTC. Encoded protein: CSPNPTVSNEQFF. V usage is TRBV20-1 and J usage is TRBJ2-1, with D possibly TRBD1 on 5 matching bases. CDR1 DFQATT and CDR2 SNEGSKA come from the germline V gene (reference sequence). Between the trimmed V and J ends, which lost 8 bases and 6 bases, there was a span of 17 bases. The CDR3 runs 13 residues.